The clone carrying this T cell receptor beta chain came up a few times. As yet, its antigen is unknown. Assay used: immunoSEQ multiplex PCR; TCRdb lists only in-frame clones, some missing. The sample shows about 120,000 clones, roughly 89% of them seen only once. This sample was included in a study of T cell responses to AZD1222 COVID-19 vaccine. Study-level findings and limits: Mapped onto spike, vaccine-associated CD4 TCRs spanned it and were dominant at 160-218 and 743-854. AZD1222 recipients seropositive at baseline numbered only five or six. Donors, mostly white British, included more females; clonal diversity was possibly underestimated. Two AZD1222 doses significantly raised spike-specific TCR breadth and depth over controls.

V lost 7 bases, J lost 1 base, and 14 bases lay in between. Looked up from germline, CDR1 is MDHEN and CDR2 is SYDVKM. The CDR3 is 14 amino acids. The rearrangement uses TRBV28 and TRBJ2-7, with unresolved D. The clonotype was recovered from an adult in good health. Sequencing used peripheral blood, obtained on day 0 of AZD1222 vaccination. CDR3 DNA sequence: TGTGCCAGCAACCCGACGGTAAATTCCTACGAGCAGTACTTC. Residues: CASNPTVNSYEQYF.